These T cell receptor beta chains were read from a single sample in a study of graft-versus-host responses after intestinal transplantation. Profiled with immunoSEQ multiplex PCR; TCRdb holds only in-frame clones, not every one. The table includes about 51,000 clones, roughly nine tenths detected once. These receptors are not linked to any known antigen. The sample in question was unstimulated CD4+ T cells sorted from spleen or lymph node cells, obtained before transplant. The origin of the receptors is a human donor who was the organ donor for an intestinal transplant. Each CDR3 is given with its conserved first and last residue. Fields, in order: J gene, clone size, D gene, CDR3 length, V gene, CDR3 protein, CDR3 DNA. D genes are given only for firm matches. Expanded clones are given a class, and other clones once, few, many or no size at all.

>TRBJ2-5|.|TRBD2|17|TRBV4-1
CASSHSKGLAGQETQYF
TGCGCCAGCAGCCACAGCAAGGGACTAGCGGGACAAGAGACCCAGTACTTC
>TRBJ2-2|few|TRBD1|16|TRBV4-1
CASSPPTGSNPGELFF
TGCGCCAGCAGCCCCCCGACAGGGTCCAATCCCGGGGAGCTGTTTTTT
>TRBJ2-7|.|.|15|TRBV27
CASSLSFDTSYEQYF
TGTGCCAGCAGTTTATCGTTCGACACCTCCTACGAGCAGTACTTC
>TRBJ2-5|.|TRBD2|18|TRBV2
CASSDGSLAGGGLETQYF
TGTGCCAGCAGTGATGGTTCCCTAGCGGGAGGGGGCTTGGAGACCCAGTACTTC
>TRBJ2-7|once|.|22|TRBV28
CASSLVIEKPRSWANLNYEQYF
TGTGCCAGCAGTCTTGTCATAGAGAAACCCCGCTCGTGGGCCAACCTAAACTACGAGCAGTACTTC
>TRBJ2-1|.|TRBD2|15|TRBV6-1
CASKIPGLAGNEQFF
TGTGCCAGCAAAATCCCGGGACTAGCGGGCAATGAGCAGTTCTTC
>TRBJ1-1|few|TRBD1|14|TRBV6-5
CASSVDRRNTEAFF
TGTGCCAGCAGCGTGGACAGGCGGAACACTGAAGCTTTCTTT
>TRBJ1-2|.|.|14|TRBV19
CASSSWGGGSGYTF
TGTGCCAGTAGCTCCTGGGGAGGGGGTTCTGGCTACACCTTC
>TRBJ2-3|.|.|17|TRBV28
CASSLDVSGSGLNTQYF
TGTGCCAGCAGTTTAGATGTTTCCGGGAGTGGCTTAAATACGCAGTATTTT
>TRBJ2-7|.|TRBD1|15|TRBV15
CATSRGGTGFYEQYF
TGTGCCACCAGCAGAGGCGGGACAGGGTTCTACGAGCAGTACTTC